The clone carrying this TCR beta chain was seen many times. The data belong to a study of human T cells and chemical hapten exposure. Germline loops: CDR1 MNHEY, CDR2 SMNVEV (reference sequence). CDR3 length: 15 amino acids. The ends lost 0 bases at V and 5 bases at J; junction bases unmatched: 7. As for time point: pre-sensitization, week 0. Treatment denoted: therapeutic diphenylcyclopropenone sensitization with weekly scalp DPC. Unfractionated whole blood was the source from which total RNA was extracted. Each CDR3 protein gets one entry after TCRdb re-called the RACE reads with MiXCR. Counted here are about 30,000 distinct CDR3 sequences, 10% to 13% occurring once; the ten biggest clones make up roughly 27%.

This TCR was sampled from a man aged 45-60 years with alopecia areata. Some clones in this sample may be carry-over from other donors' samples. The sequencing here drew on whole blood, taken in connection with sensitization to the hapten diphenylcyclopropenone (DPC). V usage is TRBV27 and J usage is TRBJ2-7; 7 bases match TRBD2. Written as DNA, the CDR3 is TGTGCCAGCAGTTTATCGTACCTAGCGGTAAACGAGCAGTACTTC. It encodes CASSLSYLAVNEQYF.